Many counts were recorded for the clone carrying this TCR beta chain. Its antigen is not known. Trimming pared 7 bases from V and 7 bases from J, leaving 20 bases between. The CDR3 length is 16 residues. Libraries of TCR beta came from quantitative 5'-RACE with molecular barcodes. TCRdb re-analysed the 5' RACE reads in MiXCR, keeping a single row per CDR3 protein. The table records approximately 350,000 distinct CDR3 sequences, roughly 14% of them present only once. This record comes from a study of CD8 T cells in ankylosing spondylitis. Notes on the study in general: The disease-linked clones had a CD8+ phenotype and low blood frequencies. Reportedly, significant enrichment of disease-linked clones occurred in matched ankylosing spondylitis synovial fluid. Apparently characteristic of ankylosing spondylitis blood was a TCR beta motif (fewer than 10 highly homologous variants).

The V gene is TRBV12-3 or TRBV12-4, the J gene TRBJ1-6; perhaps TRBD1 as D (5 bases). The sample taken for sequencing was blood, either unsorted or a sorted T cell fraction (not recorded which). The sequence was collected from a male donor with ankylosing spondylitis or in good health (not recorded which). The CDR3 loop is CASTAGLGRSNSPLHF. The CDR3 DNA reads TGTGCCAGCACGGCGGGGCTCGGACGTTCAAATTCACCCCTCCACTTT.